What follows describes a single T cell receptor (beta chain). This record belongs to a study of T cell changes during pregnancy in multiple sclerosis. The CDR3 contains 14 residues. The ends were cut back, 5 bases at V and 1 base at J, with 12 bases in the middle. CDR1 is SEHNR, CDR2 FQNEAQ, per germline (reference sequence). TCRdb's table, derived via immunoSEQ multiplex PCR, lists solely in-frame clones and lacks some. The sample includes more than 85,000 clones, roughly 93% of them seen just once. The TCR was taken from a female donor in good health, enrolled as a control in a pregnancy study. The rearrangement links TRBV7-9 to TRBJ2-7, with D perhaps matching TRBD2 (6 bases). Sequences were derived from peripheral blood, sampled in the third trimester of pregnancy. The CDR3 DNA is TGTGCCAGCAGCCCGCGGGATCGGTCCTACGAGCAGTACTTC. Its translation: CASSPRDRSYEQYF.